This entry lists 5 T cell receptor beta chains sequenced from one sample in a study of CD8+ T cells in alopecia areata. Extracted from the samples, RNA was reverse transcribed into cDNA to serve as the sequencing template. Assay: immunoSEQ multiplex PCR; the TCRdb copy retains only in-frame clones and omits some. The table records some 120,000 clones, roughly 55% of them present only once. Regarding treatment: oral pan-JAK inhibitor, 5-10 mg twice daily. The source material was CD8+ T cells sorted from blood, sampled at week 24, from a patient treated with tofacitinib. These TCRs come from a human donor with alopecia areata.

The rearrangement links TRBV30 to TRBJ1-2; D possibly corresponds to TRBD1 (6 bases). This CDR3 comprises 13 residues. The germline CDR1 and CDR2 sequences are GTSNPN and SVGIG (reference sequence). V was trimmed by 1 base and J by 8 bases, leaving 14 bases between them. Here the CDR3 DNA reads TGTGCCTGGAGTGAACAGGGCCTAGGGGGCTACACCTTC. It is translated as CAWSEQGLGGYTF. The full variable domain, its missing parts supplied by reference TRBV30 and TRBJ1-2, is SQTIHQWPATLVQPVGSPLSLECTVEGTSNPNLYWYRQAAGRGLQLLFYSVGIGQISSEVPQNLSASRPQDRQFILSSKKLLLSDSGFYLCAWSEQGLGGYTFGSGTRLTVV.

The chain carries TRBV29-1 and TRBJ1-2; D not certain. The CDR3 contains 12 residues. V was cut by 0 bases and J by 4 bases, with 6 bases left in between. Germline V gene lookup returns CDR1 SQVTM and CDR2 ANQGSEA. CDR3 nucleotides: TGCAGCGTTGAAGATTACAGCTATGGCTACACCTTC. This codes for CSVEDYSYGYTF. Drawing the rest from reference TRBV29-1 and TRBJ1-2, the complete variable domain is SAVISQKPSRDICQRGTSLTIQCQVDSQVTMMFWYRQQPGQSLTLIATANQGSEATYESGFVIDKFPISRPNLTFSTLTVSNMSPEDSSIYLCSVEDYSYGYTFGSGTRLTVV.

This clone was detected only a few times. V and J are TRBV4-1 and TRBJ2-7; D is undetermined. V shed 4 bases and J shed 2 bases, with 12 bases lying between them. This CDR3 spans 14 amino acids. Germline V lookup: CDR1 MGHRA, CDR2 YSYEKL. Written as DNA, the CDR3 is TGCGCCAGCAGCCCCCAGATGTATACCTACGAGCAGTACTTC. Amino acids: CASSPQMYTYEQYF.

CDR3 DNA sequence: TGTGCCAGCCTGCAACAGGGGGCACGGGGCAATCAGCCCCAGCATTTT. This sequence encodes CASLQQGARGNQPQHF. The chain uses TRBV6-6 and TRBJ1-5; 9 nucleotides line up with TRBD1. After removal of 8 bases from V and 2 bases from J, the junction contained 10 bases not matched to a gene. Germline values: CDR1 MNHNY, CDR2 SVGAGI (reference sequence). The length of the CDR3 is 16 residues.

This rearrangement joins TRBV6-1 to TRBJ2-1; 10 bases match TRBD2. This CDR3 region has 17 residues. Germline V gene data show CDR1 as MNHNS and CDR2 as SASEGT. V gave up 1 base and J gave up 4 bases; unmatched junction bases: 7. This chain's CDR3 is CASSEEESGGAYNEQFF. CDR3 coding DNA: TGTGCCAGCAGTGAAGAGGAAAGCGGGGGGGCATACAATGAGCAGTTCTTC.